The 10 T cell receptor beta chains below were found in one sample sequenced in a study of control samples from healthy donors and cancer patients. Sequencing was performed with immunoSEQ multiplex PCR; in TCRdb, only in-frame clones are kept and a portion is missing. The sample shows roughly 100,000 clones, around 89% of them seen only once. The sequencing input was PBMCs. The receptors stem from a man aged 55 to 69 with lung cancer.

The V call is TRBV2, the J call TRBJ2-4, with 7 nucleotides matching TRBD2. The CDR3 sequence is 12 residues long. Germline V gives CDR1 SNHLY, CDR2 FYNNEI. The ends lost 2 bases at V and 13 bases at J; junction bases unmatched: 5. The CDR3 DNA reads TGTGCCAGCAGTGAATGGGAGGGACTACAGTACTTC. Translation: CASSEWEGLQYF.

The chain uses TRBV5-4 and TRBJ2-1; weak D call: TRBD1 (5 bases). The CDR3 contains 13 residues. Germline V gene data show CDR1 as SGHNT and CDR2 as YYREEE (reference sequence). The V gene lost 1 base and the J gene lost 3 bases, with 5 bases spanning the gap. CDR3: CASSLQGYNEQFF. DNA for the CDR3: TGTGCCAGCAGCTTGCAGGGCTACAATGAGCAGTTCTTC.

The V call is TRBV12-3 or TRBV12-4, the J call TRBJ2-7; unclear D gene. CDR3 length equals 12 residues. V lost 2 bases to trimming and J lost 3 bases, with 5 bases between them. In nucleotides, the CDR3 is TGTGCCAGCAGTTTATTCCTCTACGAGCAGTACTTC. Translated: CASSLFLYEQYF.

The V call is TRBV29-1, the J call TRBJ2-7; D gene ambiguous. V lost 1 base and J 2 bases, leaving 6 bases between the germline ends. The CDR3 has 12 residues. Germline CDR1 and CDR2: SQVTM and ANQGSEA. The CDR3 DNA is TGCAGCGTTGAAGGGCGGACCTACGAGCAGTACTTC. Amino acid sequence: CSVEGRTYEQYF.

This chain links TRBV7-6 with TRBJ1-4; possible D gene TRBD1, 6 bases. The V end lost 2 bases, the J end lost 5 bases, and 12 bases lay between the germline ends. Germline V gives CDR1 SGHVS, CDR2 FNYEAQ. The CDR3 is 15 residues long. DNA for the CDR3: TGTGCCAGCAGCTTACAGCGTCAGGGGAATGAAAAACTGTTTTTT. Its protein product is CASSLQRQGNEKLFF.

CDR3 in amino acids: CASSYSGRDSRGYTF. The DNA of the CDR3 is TGTGCCAGCAGTTACTCTGGCCGCGACAGTCGTGGCTACACCTTC. V usage is TRBV6-5 and J usage is TRBJ1-2; a possible D gene is TRBD1 (5 bases). Trimming took 0 bases from V and 7 from J, leaving 15 bases between them. Germline CDR1 is MNHEY and CDR2 is SVGAGI. The CDR3 contains 15 residues.

The chain couples TRBV27 to TRBJ1-6, with D uncertain. CDR3 size: 14 residues. Looked up from germline, CDR1 is MNHEY and CDR2 is SMNVEV (reference sequence). Trimming shortened V by 4 bases and J by 7 bases, and 11 bases separated the two germline ends. The CDR3 bases are TGTGCCAGCAGTTCCGGGCCCGCGAATTCACCCCTCCACTTT. This gives the protein CASSSGPANSPLHF.

The chain uses TRBV5-1 and TRBJ2-1, with 10 nucleotides matching TRBD2. Germline CDR1 is SGHRS and CDR2 is YFSETQ. The V and J ends lost 4 bases and 6 bases, in that order; junction bases with no gene match: 7. This CDR3 comprises 15 residues. CDR3 loop: CASSGRAGGSNEQFF. DNA for the CDR3: TGCGCCAGCAGCGGTAGAGCGGGGGGGTCCAATGAGCAGTTCTTC.

The chain links TRBV7-3 to TRBJ1-1, with D perhaps TRBD1 (5 bases). V was cut by 2 bases and J by 4 bases, with 11 bases left in between. The germline V gene encodes CDR1 SGHTA and CDR2 FQGTGA. The CDR3 covers 14 residues. The CDR3, as DNA: TGTGCCAGCAGCTTACAACAGGAGGGCACTGAAGCTTTCTTT. This encodes CASSLQQEGTEAFF.

This clone was observed once. The V and J genes are TRBV2 and TRBJ2-5; 7 bases are a match to TRBD2. CDR1 is SNHLY and CDR2 is FYNNEI in the germline V gene. V was clipped by 5 bases and J by 13 bases; unmatched bases: 10. This CDR3 is built from 12 residues. The CDR3 DNA follows: TGTGCCAGCAGTCCTACTAGCGCCGCCCGGTACTTC. As protein: CASSPTSAARYF.